The 22 T cell receptor beta chains below come from one sample, sequenced in a study of T cell changes during pregnancy in multiple sclerosis. Some clones are missing from TCRdb's copy, which holds only in-frame ones; the method was immunoSEQ multiplex PCR. The sample yields under 80,000 clones, roughly 94% seen once. The source was peripheral blood, collected in the third trimester of pregnancy. The receptors derive from a female donor with multiple sclerosis, enrolled in a pregnancy study.

This rearrangement joins TRBV29-1 to TRBJ1-2; 9 bases map to TRBD1. The CDR3 contains 13 residues. Germline CDR1 reads SQVTM; CDR2 reads ANQGSEA. V was clipped by 6 bases and J by 4 bases; unmatched bases: 6. This CDR3 reads CSVGTGGGYGYTF. Written as DNA, the CDR3 is TGCAGCGTCGGAACAGGGGGCGGCTATGGCTACACCTTC. The entire variable domain, with the rest obtained from reference TRBV29-1 and TRBJ1-2, is as follows: SAVISQKPSRDICQRGTSLTIQCQVDSQVTMMFWYRQQPGQSLTLIATANQGSEATYESGFVIDKFPISRPNLTFSTLTVSNMSPEDSSIYLCSVGTGGGYGYTFGSGTRLTVV.

The chain carries TRBV19 and TRBJ2-3, with 13 bases aligning to TRBD2. Per germline, CDR1 LNHDA and CDR2 SQIVND (reference sequence). The CDR3 length is 18 residues. V shed 5 bases and J 6 bases; nucleotides not matched to a gene: 14. CDR3 DNA sequence: TGTGCCAGTAGTGCCTCGCCACTACTAGCGGGGGGGCGTGATACGCAGTATTTT. It codes for CASSASPLLAGGRDTQYF. Looking up the rest from reference TRBV19 and TRBJ2-3 gives the full variable domain: DGGITQSPKYLFRKEGQNVTLSCEQNLNHDAMYWYRQDPGQGLRLIYYSQIVNDFQKGDIAEGYSVSREKKESFPLTVTSAQKNPTAFYLCASSASPLLAGGRDTQYFGPGTRLTVL.

This chain connects TRBV27 to TRBJ2-5, with D uncertain. Germline CDR1 reads MNHEY; CDR2 reads SMNVEV (reference sequence). V was pared by 6 bases and J by 2 bases, with 19 bases between. The CDR3 has 16 residues. DNA for the CDR3: TGTGCCAGCAGACTACTATCTGCCGCGCCTCAAGAGACCCAGTACTTC. Residues: CASRLLSAAPQETQYF.

The chain joins TRBV7-2 to TRBJ1-6; D gene ambiguous. Germline V gives CDR1 SGHTA, CDR2 FQGNSA. This CDR3 region has 14 residues. V shed 1 base and J shed 10 bases, with 11 bases lying between them. This CDR3 is CASSLVWAKSPLHF. The CDR3 coding sequence is TGTGCCAGCAGCTTAGTCTGGGCGAAATCACCCCTCCACTTT.

The V and J genes are TRBV29-1 and TRBJ1-6; 8 positions match TRBD1. The CDR3 spans 13 residues. V shed 5 bases and J 7 bases; nucleotides not matched to a gene: 4. Germline V gene data show CDR1 as SQVTM and CDR2 as ANQGSEA. This CDR3 is CSVSQGGNSPLHF. The DNA for the CDR3 is TGCAGCGTTTCACAGGGGGGCAATTCACCCCTCCACTTT.

The rearrangement joins TRBV15 to TRBJ1-1; D gene uncertain. Germline V lookup: CDR1 LNHNV, CDR2 YYDKDF (reference sequence). This CDR3 has 16 residues. The ends were cut back, 0 bases at V and 4 bases at J, with 15 bases in the middle. The CDR3 reads CATSRDRLARGTEAFF. CDR3 nucleotides: TGTGCCACCAGCAGAGATCGCCTCGCACGGGGCACTGAAGCTTTCTTT.

This rearrangement joins TRBV19 to TRBJ2-7; D unclear. The CDR3 runs to 14 residues. Trimming pared 2 bases from V and 0 bases from J, leaving 8 bases between. The germline gives CDR1 LNHDA, CDR2 SQIVND (reference sequence). CDR3 amino acids: CASSIYGSSYEQYF. CDR3 coding DNA: TGTGCCAGTAGTATATATGGCAGCTCCTACGAGCAGTACTTC.

This clone was observed a single time. The chain carries TRBV11-1 and TRBJ2-7, with 8 bases aligning to TRBD1. The CDR3 extends over 17 amino acids. Germline values: CDR1 SGHAT, CDR2 FQDESV (reference sequence). After removal of 5 bases from V and 1 base from J, the junction contained 13 bases not matched to a gene. The CDR3 nucleotides are TGTGCCAGCAGCCCACCCCACCCCGGGACAGGATCCTACGAGCAGTACTTC. This translates into CASSPPHPGTGSYEQYF.

A remark on this clone: Distinct nucleotide sequences in the sample also encode this CDR3. The chain is built from TRBV19 and TRBJ1-5, with 9 bases identical to TRBD1. CDR1 LNHDA and CDR2 SQIVND come from the germline V gene (reference sequence). The CDR3 consists of 14 residues. V shed 8 bases and J 2 bases; nucleotides not matched to a gene: 4. The CDR3 protein is CASSRTGGNQPQHF. The CDR3 DNA reads as TGTGCCAGTTCCCGGACAGGGGGCAATCAGCCCCAGCATTTT.

The rearrangement uses TRBV5-6 and TRBJ1-3; D is possibly TRBD1 (6 bases). Per the germline V gene, CDR1 is SGHDT and CDR2 is YYEEEE. Trimming removed 4 bases from V and 0 bases from J, with 8 bases in between. The length of the CDR3 is 14 residues. The CDR3 DNA sequence: TGTGCCAGCAGCGAGGGGGACTCTGGAAACACCATATATTTT. Protein sequence: CASSEGDSGNTIYF.

V gene TRBV6-5 combines with J gene TRBJ2-7; D gene unclear. This CDR3 region has 13 residues. V lost 2 bases and J lost 2, with 7 bases in between. The V gene's germline CDR1 is MNHEY and CDR2 SVGAGI. CDR3 protein: CASSYGPTYEQYF. CDR3 DNA sequence: TGTGCCAGCAGTTACGGGCCTACCTACGAGCAGTACTTC.

The V gene is TRBV5-6, the J gene TRBJ1-1, with D perhaps TRBD1 (5 bases). The CDR3 covers 17 residues. Trimming pared 0 bases from V and 2 bases from J, leaving 17 bases between. Germline CDR1 is SGHDT and CDR2 is YYEEEE. This CDR3 is CASSLVGAAGANTEAFF. In DNA, the CDR3 is TGTGCCAGCAGCTTGGTTGGGGCCGCAGGAGCCAACACTGAAGCTTTCTTT.

This rearrangement joins TRBV29-1 to TRBJ1-2, with D hard to call. The CDR3 runs 15 residues. V was shortened by 7 bases and J by 0 bases, with 18 bases between the two germline ends. Per germline, CDR1 SQVTM and CDR2 ANQGSEA. The CDR3 sequence is CSAHEGGNPNYGYTF. The CDR3 DNA sequence: TGCAGCGCCCATGAAGGCGGCAACCCTAACTATGGCTACACCTTC.

The chain has TRBV9 and TRBJ1-1; D possibly corresponds to TRBD1 (6 bases). Germline V lookup: CDR1 SGDLS, CDR2 YYNGEE. The CDR3 is 15 amino acids. Trimming left V 4 bases short and J 4 bases short, with 17 bases between. The CDR3 region is CASSPNLRDITEAFF. In DNA, the CDR3 is TGTGCCAGCAGCCCTAACCTCCGGGACATCACTGAAGCTTTCTTT.

This chain joins TRBV10-3 and TRBJ1-1; a weak D match, TRBD1 (6 bases). V shed 0 bases and J shed 3 bases, with 14 bases lying between them. CDR1 is ENHRY and CDR2 is SYGVKD in the germline V gene. This CDR3 region has 16 residues. CDR3: CAISESIPGQYTEAFF. The CDR3 DNA follows: TGTGCCATCAGTGAGTCTATTCCGGGACAATACACTGAAGCTTTCTTT.

V is TRBV5-6 and J is TRBJ1-5; TRBD1 is a possible D gene (5 bases). The V end lost 4 bases, the J end lost 10 bases, and 15 bases lay between the germline ends. The CDR3 runs to 13 residues. Germline V CDR1 and CDR2: SGHDT, YYEEEE. The CDR3 DNA follows: TGTGCCAGCAGCGCATCAGGGATCCCCCCCCAGCATTTT. This codes for CASSASGIPPQHF.

The CDR3, as DNA: TGCGCCAGTAAGTTCCGGCTAGCGGGGACGGAGCAGTTCTTC. Translation: CASKFRLAGTEQFF. This chain links TRBV4-3 with TRBJ2-1; 9 positions match TRBD2. The J segment lost 10 bases and the V segment lost 9 bases, leaving 13 bases of the junction unmatched. The CDR3 contains 14 residues. In germline, CDR1 is LGHNA, CDR2 YSLEER.

The chain recombines TRBV27 with TRBJ1-3; D is ambiguous. CDR3 size: 14 residues. Germline V lookup: CDR1 MNHEY, CDR2 SMNVEV (reference sequence). Deletions cut 2 bases from V and 2 bases from J, with 7 bases between. CDR3 nucleotide sequence: TGTGCCAGCAGTTTACGGGGTACTGGAAACACCATATATTTT. Translation: CASSLRGTGNTIYF.

The chain links TRBV2 to TRBJ2-7; TRBD2 aligns across 11 bases. Looked up from germline, CDR1 is SNHLY and CDR2 is FYNNEI. This CDR3 is 14 amino acids long. V was pared by 3 bases and J by 6 bases, with 4 bases of the junction left unmatched. CDR3 sequence (DNA): TGTGCCAGCAGTGATACTAGCGGGGGCCGCGAGCAGTACTTC. It yields the protein CASSDTSGGREQYF. Variable domain in full (rest from reference TRBV2 and TRBJ2-7): EPEVTQTPSHQVTQMGQEVILRCVPISNHLYFYWYRQILGQKVEFLVSFYNNEISEKSEIFDDQFSVERPDGSNFTLKIRSTKLEDSAMYFCASSDTSGGREQYFGPGTRLTVT.

V gene TRBV7-9 combines with J gene TRBJ2-7, with 7 positions matching TRBD2. Germline V gives CDR1 SEHNR, CDR2 FQNEAQ (reference sequence). This CDR3 spans 15 amino acids. J lost 0 bases, V lost 5 bases, and 7 bases had no gene match. The CDR3 region is CASSPLSGLSYEQYF. CDR3 nucleotides: TGTGCCAGCAGCCCGCTTAGCGGGCTCTCCTACGAGCAGTACTTC.

The rearrangement uses TRBV7-2 and TRBJ1-2; 7 nucleotides line up with TRBD1. This CDR3 has 14 amino acids. Germline V gives CDR1 SGHTA, CDR2 FQGNSA. V trimming: 2 bases; J trimming: 7 bases; junction bases outside the gene matches: 7. The DNA of the CDR3 is TGTGCCAGCAGCTTAATCCGGACAGGCGGTGGCTACACCTTC. It codes for CASSLIRTGGGYTF.

This chain joins TRBV6-6 and TRBJ2-5; D is perhaps TRBD2 (6 bases). The germline V gene has CDR1 MNHNY and CDR2 SVGAGI (reference sequence). The germline V and J ends were trimmed by 4 bases and 5 bases, with 20 bases remaining between them. This CDR3 comprises 16 residues. The CDR3 sequence: CASSSTPGSSRETQYF. CDR3 DNA sequence: TGTGCCAGCAGTTCTACGCCCGGGAGTTCCAGGGAGACCCAGTACTTC.